This TCR beta chain was captured in a study of T cell responses to AZD1222 COVID-19 vaccine. The wider study: Second doses were pooled across both intervals (about 4 or about 12 weeks).

Trimming took 6 bases from V and 6 from J, leaving 11 bases between them. There are 13 residues in the CDR3. In germline, CDR1 is MGHRA, CDR2 YSYEKL. The table came from immunoSEQ multiplex PCR; TCRdb's copy has only in-frame clones and leaves some out. The sample has fewer than 130,000 clones, roughly 92% seen once. This TCR was recovered from an adult in good health. The material sequenced was peripheral blood, taken on day 0 of AZD1222 vaccination. The chain has TRBV4-1 and TRBJ1-4; possibly TRBD1 for D (6 bases). CDR3 nucleotide sequence: TGCGCCAGCAGAGAAGGGGGGGATGAAAAACTGTTTTTT. Its translation: CASREGGDEKLFF.